The 4 T cell receptor beta chains in this list originate from one sample, sequenced in a study of tumor-infiltrating lymphocytes in primary liver carcinoma. Both blood RNA, taken from unsorted whole blood, and germline DNA were extracted. A primer in the constant region served to generate TCR beta cDNA from approximately 450 ng of total RNA. Construction of TCR beta libraries relied on three successive nested multiplex PCR rounds employing slightly modified ARM-PCR. PCR rounds one and two used TRBV1-TRBV30 forward primers with a C-beta reverse primer for around 9 cycles each. TCRdb reprocessed the multiplex PCR reads via MiXCR and lists one record per CDR3 protein. The sample holds approximately 330,000 distinct CDR3 sequences, almost 65% seen once. Sequenced: peripheral blood. Every receptor here comes from a man in his forties or fifties with primary liver carcinoma and hepatitis B virus infection.

Concerning this clonotype: An end of the junction does not agree with germline; a read error may underlie this. The rearrangement joins TRBV30 to TRBJ1-5; perhaps TRBD1 as D (5 bases). Germline values: CDR1 GTSNPN, CDR2 SVGIG (reference sequence). The CDR3 is made up of 16 amino acids. For the CDR3, the DNA is TGTGCCTGGAGTGTAGGGCAGGGTGGGTTCGTTCAGACCCAGCATTTT. Translating gives CAWSVGQGGFVQTQHF.

This clonotype was observed many times. This chain connects TRBV6-1 to TRBJ2-1; 8 bases line up with TRBD2. The V gene end was trimmed by 10 bases and the J gene end by 9 bases; junction bases not matched to a gene: 14. This CDR3 is 14 amino acids long. Germline assignment: CDR1 MNHNS and CDR2 SASEGT. The CDR3 nucleotides are TGTGCCACCCGAGCGGGAGCTCTCCCCACTGAGCAGTTCTTC. It yields the protein CATRAGALPTEQFF.

As for this clonotype: The germline gene is not matched at one end of the junction; a read error may be the cause. The chain has TRBV7-8 and TRBJ1-6; 7 bases match TRBD1. The CDR3 totals 15 residues. The germline V gene encodes CDR1 SGHVS and CDR2 FQNEAQ. The CDR3 loop reads CASSLAGTVNLPLHF. The CDR3 DNA reads TGTGCCAGCAGCTTAGCTGGGACAGTTAATTTACCCCTCCACTTT.

In its sample, this clonotype was seen a few times. V is TRBV6-1 and J is TRBJ2-1, with a tentative D call TRBD1 (5 bases). CDR1 is MNHNS and CDR2 is SASEGT in the germline V gene. The CDR3 loop spans 16 amino acids. The ends were cut back, 2 bases at V and 0 bases at J, with 11 bases in the middle. This CDR3 reads CASSESRARSYNEQFF. The CDR3 nucleotides are TGTGCCAGCAGTGAAAGCAGGGCCCGCTCCTACAATGAGCAGTTCTTC.